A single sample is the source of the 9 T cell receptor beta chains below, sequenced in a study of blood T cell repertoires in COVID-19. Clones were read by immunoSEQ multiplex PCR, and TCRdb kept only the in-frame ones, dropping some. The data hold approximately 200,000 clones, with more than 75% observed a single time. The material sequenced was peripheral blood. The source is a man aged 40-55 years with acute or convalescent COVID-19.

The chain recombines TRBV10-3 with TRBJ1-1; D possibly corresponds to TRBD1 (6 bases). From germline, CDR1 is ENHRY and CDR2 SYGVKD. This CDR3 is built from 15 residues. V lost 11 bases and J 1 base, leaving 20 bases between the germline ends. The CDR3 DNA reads TGTGCCTCTAACCCACTCGGACAGACGAACACTGAAGCTTTCTTT. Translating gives CASNPLGQTNTEAFF.

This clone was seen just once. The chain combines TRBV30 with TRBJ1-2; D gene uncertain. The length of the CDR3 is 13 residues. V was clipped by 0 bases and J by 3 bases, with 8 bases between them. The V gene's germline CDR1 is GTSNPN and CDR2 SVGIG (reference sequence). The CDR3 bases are TGTGCCTGGAGTGTTTCGTCAGACTATGGCTACACCTTC. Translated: CAWSVSSDYGYTF. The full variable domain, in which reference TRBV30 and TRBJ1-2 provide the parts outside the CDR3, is SQTIHQWPATLVQPVGSPLSLECTVEGTSNPNLYWYRQAAGRGLQLLFYSVGIGQISSEVPQNLSASRPQDRQFILSSKKLLLSDSGFYLCAWSVSSDYGYTFGSGTRLTVV.

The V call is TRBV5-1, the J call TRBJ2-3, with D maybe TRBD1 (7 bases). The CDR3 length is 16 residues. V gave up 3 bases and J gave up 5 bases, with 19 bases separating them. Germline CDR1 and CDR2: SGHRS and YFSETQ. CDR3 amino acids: CASSWIRGAGGDTQYF. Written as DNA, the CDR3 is TGCGCCAGCAGCTGGATAAGGGGGGCAGGGGGAGATACGCAGTATTTT.

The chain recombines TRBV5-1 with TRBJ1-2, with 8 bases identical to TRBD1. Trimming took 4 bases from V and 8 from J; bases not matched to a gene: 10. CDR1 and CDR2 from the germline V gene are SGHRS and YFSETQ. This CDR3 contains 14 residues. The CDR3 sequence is CASSPDGQGFGYTF. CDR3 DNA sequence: TGCGCCAGCAGCCCGGATGGACAGGGATTCGGCTACACCTTC.

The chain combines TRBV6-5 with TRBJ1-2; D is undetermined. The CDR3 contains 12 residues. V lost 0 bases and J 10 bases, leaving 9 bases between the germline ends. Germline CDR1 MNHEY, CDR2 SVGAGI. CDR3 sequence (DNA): TGTGCCAGCAGTTACTCCGACGGAGACTACACCTTC. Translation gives CASSYSDGDYTF.

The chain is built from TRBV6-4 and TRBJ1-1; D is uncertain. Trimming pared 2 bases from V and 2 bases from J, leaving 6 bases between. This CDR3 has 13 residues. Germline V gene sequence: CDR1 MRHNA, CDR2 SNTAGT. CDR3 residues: CASSDEVNTEAFF. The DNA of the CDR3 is TGTGCCAGCAGTGACGAGGTAAACACTGAAGCTTTCTTT.

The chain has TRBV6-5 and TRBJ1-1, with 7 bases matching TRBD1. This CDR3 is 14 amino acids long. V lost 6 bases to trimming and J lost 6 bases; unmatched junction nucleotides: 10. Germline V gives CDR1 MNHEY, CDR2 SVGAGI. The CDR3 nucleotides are TGTGCCAGCAGACTACAACAGGGGCCCTCTGAAGCTTTCTTT. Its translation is CASRLQQGPSEAFF.

CDR3 residues: CATSDLAGGKNEQFF. DNA of the CDR3: TGTGCCACCAGTGATTTAGCGGGGGGAAAGAATGAGCAGTTCTTC. The gene calls are TRBV24-1 and TRBJ2-1, with 9 bases lining up with TRBD2. The V and J ends lost 1 base and 7 bases, in that order; junction bases with no gene match: 4. Germline CDR1 KGHDR, CDR2 SFDVKD. This CDR3 contains 15 residues.

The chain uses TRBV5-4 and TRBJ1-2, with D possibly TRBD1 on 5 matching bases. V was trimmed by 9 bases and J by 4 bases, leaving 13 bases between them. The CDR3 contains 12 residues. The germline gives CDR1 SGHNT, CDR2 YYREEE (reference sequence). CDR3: CATPLGGYGYTF. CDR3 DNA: TGTGCCACCCCTTTGGGGGGCTATGGCTACACCTTC. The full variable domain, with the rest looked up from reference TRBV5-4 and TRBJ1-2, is ETGVTQSPTHLIKTRGQQVTLRCSSQSGHNTVSWYQQALGQGPQFIFQYYREEENGRGNFPPRFSGLQFPNYSSELNVNALELDDSALYLCATPLGGYGYTFGSGTRLTVV.